This T cell receptor beta chain is from a study of T cell responses to AZD1222 COVID-19 vaccine. Study context: Second-dose timings of about 4 or about 12 weeks were pooled.

Repertoires were generated with immunoSEQ multiplex PCR, while TCRdb's copy carries only in-frame clones and drops some. This table has tens of thousands of clones, about 85% appearing once. In germline, CDR1 is MNHEY, CDR2 SVGAGI. Between the trimmed V and J ends, which lost 4 bases and 0 bases, there was a span of 10 bases. This CDR3 contains 15 residues. The clonotype originates from an adult in good health. The sample in question was peripheral blood, obtained on day 0 of AZD1222 vaccination. The chain links TRBV6-5 to TRBJ1-3; tentative D call: TRBD1 (5 bases). The DNA for the CDR3 is TGTGCCAGCAGTTCTCGGACAAACTCTGGAAACACCATATATTTT. It specifies CASSSRTNSGNTIYF.